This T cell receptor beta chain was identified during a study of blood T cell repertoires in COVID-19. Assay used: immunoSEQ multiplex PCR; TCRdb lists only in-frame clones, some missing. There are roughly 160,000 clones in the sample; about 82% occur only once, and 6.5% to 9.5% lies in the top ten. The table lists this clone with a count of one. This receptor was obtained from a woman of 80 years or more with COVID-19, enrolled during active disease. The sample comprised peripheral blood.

CDR3 residues: CASRAGGSNYGYTF. In DNA, the CDR3 is TGTGCCAGCAGAGCCGGAGGTTCCAACTATGGCTACACCTTC. The chain is built from TRBV6-6 and TRBJ1-2; D unclear. The CDR3 covers 14 residues. V was trimmed by 6 bases and J by 2 bases, leaving 13 bases between them. CDR1 is MNHNY and CDR2 is SVGAGI in the germline V gene (reference sequence).